Following are 10 T cell receptor beta chains from one sample sequenced in a study of cytomegalovirus exposure and HLA in healthy donors. The PCR ran on 60 Vbeta and 13 Jbeta primers. TCRdb's table, derived via immunoSEQ multiplex PCR, lists solely in-frame clones and lacks some. The sample has about 130,000 clones, and its top ten clones hold 1.7%. Sequencing used PBMCs. The receptor set was obtained from a man in his late teens or twenties in good health and CMV-seronegative.

The chain couples TRBV7-2 to TRBJ1-6; a weak D match, TRBD1 (6 bases). The CDR3 length is 14 residues. From germline, CDR1 is SGHTA and CDR2 FQGNSA. V was shortened by 4 bases and J by 7 bases, with 11 bases between the two germline ends. The CDR3 DNA reads as TGTGCCAGCAGCTCGGACAGTCCAAATTCACCCCTCCACTTT. This sequence encodes CASSSDSPNSPLHF.

The genes are TRBV7-2 and TRBJ1-4; 12 positions match TRBD1. Germline CDR1 and CDR2: SGHTA and FQGNSA. V lost 5 bases, J lost 7 bases, and 5 bases stayed unmatched. The CDR3 covers 15 residues. The CDR3, as DNA: TGTGCCAGCAGCGGAGGGACAGGGGGCGGTGAAAAACTGTTTTTT. Translated: CASSGGTGGGEKLFF.

The rearrangement links TRBV5-4 to TRBJ1-2; 9 bases match TRBD1. CDR3 size: 17 residues. Germline assignment: CDR1 SGHNT and CDR2 YYREEE (reference sequence). V dropped 2 bases and J dropped 0; count of bases not matched to a gene: 8. The CDR3 protein is CASSFPRGTGSNYGYTF. DNA of the CDR3: TGTGCCAGCAGCTTTCCGCGCGGGACAGGGTCTAACTATGGCTACACCTTC. The whole variable domain, filled in from reference TRBV5-4 and TRBJ1-2, reads ETGVTQSPTHLIKTRGQQVTLRCSSQSGHNTVSWYQQALGQGPQFIFQYYREEENGRGNFPPRFSGLQFPNYSSELNVNALELDDSALYLCASSFPRGTGSNYGYTFGSGTRLTVV.

The rearrangement uses TRBV6-5 and TRBJ2-7; TRBD1 matches at 7 bases. The germline gives CDR1 MNHEY, CDR2 SVGAGI. V trimming: 7 bases; J trimming: 7 bases; junction bases outside the gene matches: 13. The CDR3 has 14 amino acids. The CDR3, as DNA: TGTGCCAGCAACCCCAGGGCAGGGGGAAGGGAGCAGTACTTC. This encodes CASNPRAGGREQYF.

V gene TRBV6-5 combines with J gene TRBJ1-2, with 9 bases lining up with TRBD1. The CDR3 consists of 15 residues. V shed 5 bases and J 1 base; nucleotides not matched to a gene: 5. CDR1 is MNHEY and CDR2 is SVGAGI in the germline V gene. CDR3 coding DNA: TGTGCCAGCAGTGGCCCGGGACAGGGTAACTATGGCTACACCTTC. This translates into CASSGPGQGNYGYTF.

The rearrangement links TRBV5-6 to TRBJ2-3; 9 bases line up with TRBD2. The junction had 13 bases not matched to a gene; V was cut back by 6 bases and J by 5 bases. The CDR3 sequence is 16 residues long. The germline gives CDR1 SGHDT, CDR2 YYEEEE. In nucleotides, the CDR3 is TGTGCCAGCACTGTGGGCGGGAGGGCTAGGAGAGATACGCAGTATTTT. As protein: CASTVGGRARRDTQYF.

This rearrangement joins TRBV5-8 to TRBJ1-2; no clear D. The CDR3 is made up of 17 amino acids. CDR1 and CDR2 from the germline V gene are SGHTS and YDEGEE. V gave up 1 base and J gave up 8 bases, with 24 bases separating them. The CDR3 nucleotides read TGTGCCAGCAGCTTGATAAGGCTTTCTACCGTGGGAGGAGGCTACACCTTC. Encoded protein: CASSLIRLSTVGGGYTF.

The CDR3 DNA reads TGTGCCAGCAGTCCGGCGGTGGGAGGGGAATCCTACGAGCAGTACTTC. Its protein is CASSPAVGGESYEQYF. The rearrangement links TRBV27 to TRBJ2-7; 7 bases fit TRBD2. The J segment lost 1 base and the V segment lost 5 bases, leaving 11 bases of the junction unmatched. CDR1 is MNHEY, CDR2 SMNVEV, per germline (reference sequence). This CDR3 is built from 16 residues.

The V and J genes are TRBV4-3 and TRBJ2-3; D remains unclear. This CDR3 is built from 15 residues. V lost 1 base, J lost 1 base, and 9 bases lay in between. CDR1 is LGHNA, CDR2 YSLEER, per germline. CDR3 sequence reads: CASSQGKQRTDTQYF. The CDR3 DNA reads TGCGCCAGCAGCCAAGGGAAACAGCGCACAGATACGCAGTATTTT.

This sequence joins TRBV28 and TRBJ2-7, with D maybe TRBD1 (6 bases). CDR1 and CDR2 (germline): MDHEN, SYDVKM. CDR3 length: 13 amino acids. V gave up 6 bases and J gave up 4 bases, with 13 bases separating them. The CDR3 DNA follows: TGTGCCAGCAGGGGCCAGGGGCGGTACGAGCAGTACTTC. This gives the protein CASRGQGRYEQYF.